By sample share, the clone carrying this T cell receptor (delta chain) is medium-sized (0.01 to 0.1%). The germline V gene encodes CDR1 GEAIGNYY and CDR2 EKD. CDR3 length: 17 amino acids. Trimming took 0 bases from V and 4 from J; bases not matched to a gene: 5. This specimen belongs to a study of gamma-delta chains in newborns, infants, children. As for the study in general: Innate gammadelta T cells reportedly expand polyclonally right after birth, driven by microbial exposure, per the title.

TCRdb redid clone calling on the reads using CATT. The sample has fewer than 3,500 delta-chain clones; about 4% are singletons. The sequence was obtained from a child who was a newborn, infant or young child, either healthy, febrile or measles-vaccinated (not recorded which). The chain combines TRDV2 with TRDJ3, with 7 bases aligning to TRDD3. Sequencing input: blood. CDR3 loop: CACDTTGEAWDTRQMFF. The CDR3 bases are TGTGCCTGTGACACCACTGGGGAGGCTTGGGACACCCGACAGATGTTTTTC.